The 28 T cell receptor beta chains below were found in one sample sequenced in a study of cytomegalovirus exposure and HLA in healthy donors listed by TCRdb under 2017. Library preparation employed the immunoSEQ multiplex PCR assay. The table comes from immuneACCESS by way of TCRdb, which keeps in-frame sequences with V and J called. Part of the clones is missing from these tables; in studies checked, under half for an unresolved V gene and the rest for unknown reasons. In all, the sample holds some 120,000 clones, and 70% to 90% of those were seen once. Of the sample, around 1.9% is held by the ten largest clones. The material sequenced was PBMCs. These receptors all stem from a woman between 18 and 29 years old in good health and CMV-seronegative.

The chain couples TRBV5-5 to TRBJ2-1; 11 bases are shared with TRBD2. V lost 4 bases and J lost 4; bases outside the gene matches: 7. Germline values: CDR1 SGHKS, CDR2 YYEKEE (reference sequence). CDR3 length equals 16 residues. The CDR3 spells CASSPLLAGEYNEQFF. The CDR3 DNA is TGTGCCAGCAGCCCGTTACTAGCGGGGGAATACAATGAGCAGTTCTTC.

The chain employs TRBV2 and TRBJ1-6, with 7 bases lining up with TRBD1. The CDR3 consists of 18 residues. Trimming at V came to 2 bases and at J to 0 bases, leaving 7 bases not matched to a gene. Germline assignment: CDR1 SNHLY and CDR2 FYNNEI. The CDR3, as DNA: TGTGCCAGCAGTGAACGGGACAGAAGAAGCTCCTATAATTCACCCCTCCACTTT. It yields the protein CASSERDRRSSYNSPLHF.

The rearrangement links TRBV5-5 to TRBJ2-3, with a weak D call TRBD2 (6 bases). Trimming removed 2 bases from V and 0 bases from J, with 7 bases in between. The CDR3 length is 14 residues. Germline loops: CDR1 SGHKS, CDR2 YYEKEE (reference sequence). CDR3 in DNA: TGTGCCAGCAGCTTCGGGACTAGCACAGATACGCAGTATTTT. This encodes CASSFGTSTDTQYF.

The V call is TRBV7-2, the J call TRBJ2-7; 8 bases map to TRBD1. V gave up 6 bases and J gave up 1 base; unmatched junction bases: 5. The CDR3 is 14 residues long. CDR1 and CDR2 (germline): SGHTA, FQGNSA. The CDR3, as DNA: TGTGCCAGCAGTCGGGACAGGTCTTCCTACGAGCAGTACTTC. The encoded protein is CASSRDRSSYEQYF.

This chain connects TRBV12-5 to TRBJ2-1, with no clear D. CDR1 and CDR2 from the germline V gene are LGHNT and FRNRAP. The V end was cut by 6 bases, the J end by 3 bases, with 9 bases between. The CDR3 contains 13 residues. The CDR3, as DNA: TGTGCTAGTGGGGCGGCTAACTACAATGAGCAGTTCTTC. Its protein product is CASGAANYNEQFF.

This clone showed up just once. The chain uses TRBV11-2 and TRBJ2-2; 10 bases line up with TRBD1. In germline, CDR1 is SGHAT, CDR2 FQNNGV. The CDR3 covers 18 residues. V lost 1 base to trimming and J lost 5 bases; unmatched junction nucleotides: 10. CDR3 nucleotide sequence: TGTGCCAGCAGCTTAGCGGTTCCGGGACAGGGGAGGACCGGGGAGCTGTTTTTT. This gives the protein CASSLAVPGQGRTGELFF.

As concerns this clone: Other DNA sequences in this sample translate to the same CDR3. The chain joins TRBV6-4 to TRBJ2-1; 9 bases map to TRBD2. This CDR3 has 15 residues. Trimming removed 0 bases from V and 3 bases from J; junction bases left unmatched: 0. Germline V gives CDR1 MRHNA, CDR2 SNTAGT. This CDR3 is CASSDSSGSYNEQFF. CDR3 sequence (DNA): TGTGCCAGCAGTGACTCTAGCGGGAGCTACAATGAGCAGTTCTTC.

The genes are TRBV28 and TRBJ1-3, with 8 nucleotides matching TRBD1. The V and J ends lost 4 bases and 0 bases, in that order; junction bases with no gene match: 5. Germline lookup yields CDR1 MDHEN and CDR2 SYDVKM. The CDR3 has 16 residues. As DNA, the CDR3 is TGTGCCAGCAGTTCGACAGGGGTTGACTCTGGAAACACCATATATTTT. Translation: CASSSTGVDSGNTIYF.

CDR3 sequence (DNA): TGCGCCAGCAGCCCCTCCGGGACTAGCGGGACCCAGTACTTC. The encoded protein is CASSPSGTSGTQYF. The chain combines TRBV5-1 with TRBJ2-5, with 11 bases lining up with TRBD2. The CDR3 sequence is 14 residues long. J gave up 7 bases and V 4 bases, and 6 bases lay outside the gene matches. Germline values: CDR1 SGHRS, CDR2 YFSETQ.

V is TRBV30 and J is TRBJ2-7; 10 bases align to TRBD1. CDR1 is GTSNPN and CDR2 is SVGIG in the germline V gene (reference sequence). The CDR3 totals 14 residues. Losses at the gene ends were 8 bases for V and 6 bases for J; bases not matched to a gene: 13. The CDR3 DNA follows: TGTGCCCGAACGGAGGGACAGGGGATGGGCGAGCAGTACTTC. It is translated as CARTEGQGMGEQYF.

The genes are TRBV7-2 and TRBJ2-7, with D perhaps TRBD2 (6 bases). The CDR3 has 18 amino acids. From germline, CDR1 is SGHTA and CDR2 FQGNSA. V dropped 5 bases and J dropped 0 bases, with 23 bases sitting between them. The CDR3 nucleotides read TGTGCCAGCAGCCCCAGCCAGTTAGCGTCCGGGAGCTCCTACGAGCAGTACTTC. It specifies CASSPSQLASGSSYEQYF. Combining the CDR3 with reference TRBV7-2 and TRBJ2-7 gives the whole variable domain GAGVSQSPSNKVTEKGKDVELRCDPISGHTALYWYRQSLGQGLEFLIYFQGNSAPDKSGLPSDRFSAERTGGSVSTLTIQRTQQEDSAVYLCASSPSQLASGSSYEQYFGPGTRLTVT.

The rearrangement links TRBV7-8 to TRBJ2-7; perhaps TRBD1 as D (5 bases). The germline V gene encodes CDR1 SGHVS and CDR2 FQNEAQ. CDR3 length: 15 residues. V lost 1 base and J lost 2, with 12 bases in between. The CDR3 region has the DNA TGTGCCAGCAGCTTAGGCAGGGTCTTAACCTACGAGCAGTACTTC. It is translated as CASSLGRVLTYEQYF.

The gene calls are TRBV6-6 and TRBJ2-5; D call uncertain. CDR1 is MNHNY and CDR2 is SVGAGI in the germline V gene (reference sequence). Trimming removed 5 bases at V and 3 bases at J, with 13 bases between. The CDR3 consists of 14 residues. The CDR3 nucleotides are TGTGCCAGCAGTCACTTAGCCGAGGAAGAGACCCAGTACTTC. It is translated as CASSHLAEEETQYF.

This rearrangement joins TRBV7-8 to TRBJ2-1; TRBD2 matches at 12 bases. Germline V gene lookup returns CDR1 SGHVS and CDR2 FQNEAQ. This CDR3 comprises 20 residues. V shed 5 bases and J 9 bases; nucleotides not matched to a gene: 23. CDR3: CASSPEGGLAGATPSGEQFF. The CDR3 nucleotides read TGTGCCAGCAGCCCGGAGGGGGGACTAGCGGGCGCGACTCCGTCTGGTGAGCAGTTCTTC.

The chain links TRBV30 to TRBJ2-7, with 10 bases that match TRBD1. The CDR3 is 14 amino acids. Germline loops: CDR1 GTSNPN, CDR2 SVGIG (reference sequence). The V gene end was trimmed by 3 bases and the J gene end by 8 bases; junction bases not matched to a gene: 10. This CDR3 is CAWSMSRTGGKQYF. For the CDR3, the DNA is TGTGCCTGGAGCATGTCTAGGACAGGGGGAAAGCAGTACTTC.

This clone was observed many times. The chain links TRBV13 to TRBJ1-2, with D tentatively TRBD1 (5 bases). This CDR3 contains 15 residues. V was shortened by 1 base and J by 2 bases, with 11 bases between the two germline ends. In germline, CDR1 is PRHDT, CDR2 FYEKMQ (reference sequence). DNA of the CDR3: TGTGCCAGCAGCTTAGAAGGGGATTCGAACTATGGCTACACCTTC. Translating gives CASSLEGDSNYGYTF.

The chain has TRBV11-3 and TRBJ1-1; 11 bases are a match to TRBD1. The CDR3 runs to 14 residues. The trim removed 1 base at V and 8 bases at J, leaving 3 bases unmatched. From germline, CDR1 is SGHNT and CDR2 YENEEA. The CDR3 DNA is TGTGCCAGCAGCTTAGGACGGACAGGGGGCGAAGCTTTCTTT. Residues: CASSLGRTGGEAFF.

The chain couples TRBV27 to TRBJ1-6; 8 bases line up with TRBD1. Germline CDR1 is MNHEY and CDR2 is SMNVEV (reference sequence). The CDR3 is made up of 15 amino acids. Losses at the gene ends were 5 bases for V and 4 bases for J; bases not matched to a gene: 4. In DNA, the CDR3 is TGTGCCAGCAGTCCCGGGACAGGTTATAATTCACCCCTCCACTTT. Translation gives CASSPGTGYNSPLHF.

The chain employs TRBV19 and TRBJ1-2; D is undetermined. Deletions cut 4 bases from V and 0 bases from J, with 12 bases between. The CDR3 extends over 15 amino acids. Germline CDR1 LNHDA, CDR2 SQIVND (reference sequence). The CDR3 sequence is CASSTAHGANYGYTF. The CDR3 DNA reads as TGTGCCAGTAGTACGGCCCACGGGGCTAACTATGGCTACACCTTC.

This chain uses TRBV5-1 with TRBJ2-4; TRBD2 might be the D (5 bases). The V gene lost 4 bases and the J gene lost 6 bases, with 14 bases spanning the gap. The CDR3 runs 14 residues. Germline values: CDR1 SGHRS, CDR2 YFSETQ. This CDR3 is CASSEGSGGNIQYF. The CDR3 DNA reads as TGCGCCAGCAGCGAGGGTTCTGGTGGAAACATTCAGTACTTC.

The chain links TRBV5-4 to TRBJ2-7; D gene uncertain. V lost 0 bases and J lost 7, with 11 bases in between. Germline V gene lookup returns CDR1 SGHNT and CDR2 YYREEE (reference sequence). The CDR3 runs to 13 residues. The CDR3 loop reads CASSLGAFGEQYF. The CDR3 DNA reads as TGTGCCAGCAGCTTGGGGGCTTTCGGAGAGCAGTACTTC.

The chain couples TRBV28 to TRBJ1-5; 8 bases map to TRBD1. The CDR3 length is 13 residues. V was pared by 7 bases and J by 6 bases, with 5 bases of the junction left unmatched. Germline V CDR1 and CDR2: MDHEN, SYDVKM. CDR3 nucleotides: TGTGCCAGCAAGCAGGGGGCCATTCAGCCCCAGCATTTT. This codes for CASKQGAIQPQHF.

The chain combines TRBV9 with TRBJ2-5; the match to TRBD2 covers 10 bases. Germline trimming cut 3 bases from V and 5 bases from J; bases unmatched to any gene: 7. The CDR3 contains 15 residues. The V gene's germline CDR1 is SGDLS and CDR2 YYNGEE. The DNA for the CDR3 is TGTGCCAGCAGCGCACAGCGGGGGGGCGGGGAGACCCAGTACTTC. This gives the protein CASSAQRGGGETQYF.

The J gene is TRBJ2-3, the V gene TRBV4-3; maybe TRBD1 (6 bases). V dropped 0 bases and J dropped 4 bases, with 8 bases sitting between them. The CDR3 covers 14 residues. CDR1 LGHNA and CDR2 YSLEER come from the germline V gene. The CDR3 loop is CASSQDRGSDTQYF. The CDR3 coding sequence is TGCGCCAGCAGCCAAGATAGGGGGTCAGATACGCAGTATTTT.

The chain couples TRBV5-1 to TRBJ2-1, with 8 bases matching TRBD1. Germline CDR1 is SGHRS and CDR2 is YFSETQ. The CDR3 runs to 13 residues. V trimming: 3 bases; J trimming: 8 bases; junction bases outside the gene matches: 4. This CDR3 reads CASSSDRVDEQFF. The CDR3 DNA reads TGCGCCAGCAGCTCGGACAGGGTCGATGAGCAGTTCTTC. The full variable domain, in which reference TRBV5-1 and TRBJ2-1 provide the parts outside the CDR3, is KAGVTQTPRYLIKTRGQQVTLSCSPISGHRSVSWYQQTPGQGLQFLFEYFSETQRNKGNFPGRFSGRQFSNSRSEMNVSTLELGDSALYLCASSSDRVDEQFFGPGTRLTVL.

This chain uses TRBV6-6 with TRBJ1-3, with unresolved D. The V and J ends lost 5 bases and 0 bases respectively, with 8 bases between them. Germline loops: CDR1 MNHNY, CDR2 SVGAGI (reference sequence). This CDR3 comprises 14 residues. The CDR3 DNA sequence: TGTGCCAGCAGTGAGACTGACTCTGGAAACACCATATATTTT. Its translation: CASSETDSGNTIYF.

The V and J genes are TRBV28 and TRBJ2-3; 12 nucleotides match TRBD2. With V trimmed by 6 bases and J by 5 bases, 6 bases remained unmatched. CDR1 and CDR2 from the germline V gene are MDHEN and SYDVKM. The CDR3 loop spans 15 amino acids. Written as DNA, the CDR3 is TGTGCCAGCAGCTCTAGCGGGGGGGCCTTAGATACGCAGTATTTT. Translated, it gives CASSSSGGALDTQYF.

V is TRBV4-2 and J is TRBJ2-1; 9 bases are a match to TRBD2. CDR3 length equals 16 residues. Germline lookup yields CDR1 LGHNA and CDR2 YNFKEQ. The V and J ends lost 1 base and 7 bases, in that order; junction bases with no gene match: 8. CDR3 residues: CASSQGLAGGKNEQFF. CDR3 DNA sequence: TGTGCCAGCAGCCAAGGGCTCGCGGGGGGGAAGAATGAGCAGTTCTTC.